This TCR beta chain was recorded in a study of T-cell memory formation after mild COVID-19. Study overall: Largely donor-specific sequence clusters came from a couple of donors. Points from the study as a whole: Second-wave clones that peaked on day 37 lacked confirmed SARS-CoV-2 specificity. Several responding clones turned up in pre-infection memory, indicating that cross-reactive memory may have taken part.

Deletions cut 1 base from V and 2 bases from J, with 11 bases between. Germline CDR1 is SGHRS and CDR2 is YFSETQ. The CDR3 is 15 amino acids. In this sample, this clonotype turned up a few times. The antigen is undetermined. TCRdb re-analysed the 5' RACE reads in MiXCR, keeping a single row per CDR3 protein. Of some 68,000 distinct CDR3 sequences listed, 16% are singletons. This clonotype originated in an adult woman who had mild COVID-19 (a few samples of this study predate the infection). Cell type and time point are not known. Sequencing used PBMCs or a T cell subset sorted from them (not recorded which). The chain is built from TRBV5-1 and TRBJ2-3, with a tentative D call TRBD2 (6 bases). The CDR3 reads CASSLSTGVTDTQYF. CDR3 coding DNA: TGCGCCAGCAGCTTGTCTACGGGGGTCACAGATACGCAGTATTTT.